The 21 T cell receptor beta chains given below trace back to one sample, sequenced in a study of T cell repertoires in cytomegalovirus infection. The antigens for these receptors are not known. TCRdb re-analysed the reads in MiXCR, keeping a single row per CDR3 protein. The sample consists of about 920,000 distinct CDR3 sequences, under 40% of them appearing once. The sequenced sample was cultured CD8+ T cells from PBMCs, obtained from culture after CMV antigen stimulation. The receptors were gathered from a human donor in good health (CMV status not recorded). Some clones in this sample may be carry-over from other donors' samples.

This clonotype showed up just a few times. CDR3 loop: CASRPGGRPSYEQYF. As DNA, the CDR3 is TGTGCCAGCAGACCCGGGGGTCGACCCTCCTACGAGCAGTACTTC. V usage is TRBV12-3 or TRBV12-4 and J usage is TRBJ2-7; a weak D match, TRBD2 (6 bases). Trimming took 6 bases from V and 0 from J, leaving 15 bases between them. The CDR3 contains 15 residues.

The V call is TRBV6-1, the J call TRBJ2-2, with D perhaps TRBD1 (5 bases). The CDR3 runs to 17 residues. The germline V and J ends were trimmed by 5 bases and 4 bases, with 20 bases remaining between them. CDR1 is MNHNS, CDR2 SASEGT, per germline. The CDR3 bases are TGTGCCAGCAGTTACGAATTGAGGCAGGGCTTCACCGGGGAGCTGTTTTTT. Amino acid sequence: CASSYELRQGFTGELFF.

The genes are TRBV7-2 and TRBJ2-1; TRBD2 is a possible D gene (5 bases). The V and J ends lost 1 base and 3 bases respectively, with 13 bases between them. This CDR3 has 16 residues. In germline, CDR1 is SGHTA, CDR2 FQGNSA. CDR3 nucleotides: TGTGCCAGCAGCTTAGGAGGGCCCAGACTCTACAATGAGCAGTTCTTC. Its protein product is CASSLGGPRLYNEQFF. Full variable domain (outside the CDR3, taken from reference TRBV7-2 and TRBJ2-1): GAGVSQSPSNKVTEKGKDVELRCDPISGHTALYWYRQSLGQGLEFLIYFQGNSAPDKSGLPSDRFSAERTGGSVSTLTIQRTQQEDSAVYLCASSLGGPRLYNEQFFGPGTRLTVL.

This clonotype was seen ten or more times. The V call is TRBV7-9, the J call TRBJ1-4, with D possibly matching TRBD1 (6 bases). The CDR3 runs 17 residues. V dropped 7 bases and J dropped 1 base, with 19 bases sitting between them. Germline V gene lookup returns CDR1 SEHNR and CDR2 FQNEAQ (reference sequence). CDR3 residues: CASTVAGEWGTNEKLFF. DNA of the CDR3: TGTGCCAGCACAGTCGCAGGGGAGTGGGGAACTAATGAAAAACTGTTTTTT.

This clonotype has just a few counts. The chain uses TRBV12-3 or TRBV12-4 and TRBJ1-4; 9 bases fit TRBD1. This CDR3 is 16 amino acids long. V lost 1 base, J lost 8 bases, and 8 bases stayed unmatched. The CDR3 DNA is TGTGCCAGCAGTTTAGAATTTACAGGGGGCTTCGAAAAACTGTTTTTT. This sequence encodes CASSLEFTGGFEKLFF.

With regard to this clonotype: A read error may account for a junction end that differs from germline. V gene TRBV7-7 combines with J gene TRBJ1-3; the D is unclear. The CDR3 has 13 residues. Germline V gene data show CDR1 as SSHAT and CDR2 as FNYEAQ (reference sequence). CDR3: CASSFNEGNTIYF. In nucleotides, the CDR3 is TGTGCTAGCAGCTTCAACGAAGGAAACACCATATATTTT. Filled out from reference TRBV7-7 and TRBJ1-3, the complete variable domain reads GAGVSQSPRYKVTKRGQDVTLRCDPISSHATLYWYQQALGQGPEFLTYFNYEAQPDKSGLPSDRFSAERPEGSISTLTIQRTEQRDSAMYRCASSFNEGNTIYFGEGSWLTVV.

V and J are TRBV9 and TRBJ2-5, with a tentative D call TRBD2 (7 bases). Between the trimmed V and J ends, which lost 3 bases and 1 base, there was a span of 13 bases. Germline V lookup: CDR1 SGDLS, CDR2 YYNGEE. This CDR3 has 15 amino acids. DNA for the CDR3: TGTGCCAGCAGCGCTGGGGGGGCCGTCCAAGAGACCCAGTACTTC. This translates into CASSAGGAVQETQYF.

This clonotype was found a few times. The CDR3 protein is CATSDPGRSAYNEQFF. CDR3 sequence (DNA): TGTGCCACCAGTGACCCCGGACGGAGCGCCTACAATGAGCAGTTCTTC. The rearrangement joins TRBV24-1 to TRBJ2-1; D unresolved. The CDR3 covers 16 residues. V was clipped by 4 bases and J by 2 bases, with 14 bases between them. Per germline, CDR1 KGHDR and CDR2 SFDVKD.

CDR3 residues: CASSESRSDQPQHF. The CDR3 nucleotides are TGTGCCAGCAGTGAGAGCAGGTCGGACCAGCCCCAGCATTTT. The chain is built from TRBV2 and TRBJ1-5; D gene unclear. V was trimmed by 3 bases and J by 7 bases, leaving 13 bases between them. Germline assignment: CDR1 SNHLY and CDR2 FYNNEI. The CDR3 is 14 amino acids.

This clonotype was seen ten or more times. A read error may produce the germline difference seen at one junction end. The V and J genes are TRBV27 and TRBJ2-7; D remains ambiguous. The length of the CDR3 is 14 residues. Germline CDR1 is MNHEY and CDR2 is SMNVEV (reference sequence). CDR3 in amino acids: CASSLSRSSYEQYF. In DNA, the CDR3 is TGTGCCAGCAGCTTATCAAGGAGCTCCTACGAGCAGTACTTC.

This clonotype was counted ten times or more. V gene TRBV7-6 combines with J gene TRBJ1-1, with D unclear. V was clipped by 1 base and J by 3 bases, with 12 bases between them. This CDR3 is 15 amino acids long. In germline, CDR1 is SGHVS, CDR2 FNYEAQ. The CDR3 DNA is TGTGCCAGCAGCTTAGGAAGGAGTCCCCACACTGAAGCTTTCTTT. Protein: CASSLGRSPHTEAFF.

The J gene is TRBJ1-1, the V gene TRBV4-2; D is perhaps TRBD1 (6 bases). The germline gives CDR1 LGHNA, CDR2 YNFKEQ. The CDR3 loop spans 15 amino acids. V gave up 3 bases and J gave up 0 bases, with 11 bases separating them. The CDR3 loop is CASSHRTGLNTEAFF. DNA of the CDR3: TGTGCCAGCAGCCACCGAACAGGGTTGAACACTGAAGCTTTCTTT.

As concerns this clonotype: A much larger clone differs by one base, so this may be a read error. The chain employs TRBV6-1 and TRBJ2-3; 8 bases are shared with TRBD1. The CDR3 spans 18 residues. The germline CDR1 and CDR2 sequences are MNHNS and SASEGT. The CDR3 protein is CAGSDQDNGQGRTDTQYF. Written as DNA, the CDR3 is TGTGCCGGCAGTGACCAAGACAACGGACAGGGTAGGACAGATACGCAGTATTTT.

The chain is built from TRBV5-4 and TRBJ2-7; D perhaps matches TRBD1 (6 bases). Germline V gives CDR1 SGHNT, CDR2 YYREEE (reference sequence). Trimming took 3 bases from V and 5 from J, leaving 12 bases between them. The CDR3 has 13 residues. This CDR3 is CASSYRQVHEQYV. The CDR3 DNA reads TGTGCCAGCAGCTATCGACAGGTCCACGAGCAGTACGTC.

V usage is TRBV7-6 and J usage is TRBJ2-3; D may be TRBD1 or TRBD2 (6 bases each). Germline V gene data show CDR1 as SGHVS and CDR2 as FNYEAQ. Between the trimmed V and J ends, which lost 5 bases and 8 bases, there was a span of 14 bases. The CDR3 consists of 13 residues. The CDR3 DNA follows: TGTGCCAGCAGCCCTGCCGGGGGCGTTACGCAGTATTTT. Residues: CASSPAGGVTQYF.

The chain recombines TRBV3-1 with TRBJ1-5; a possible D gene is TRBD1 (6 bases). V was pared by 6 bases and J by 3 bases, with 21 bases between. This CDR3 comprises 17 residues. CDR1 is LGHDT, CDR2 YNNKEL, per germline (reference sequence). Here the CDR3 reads CASSSDRDTRLNQPQHF. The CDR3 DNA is TGTGCCAGCAGTTCTGACCGGGACACACGTCTCAATCAGCCCCAGCATTTT.

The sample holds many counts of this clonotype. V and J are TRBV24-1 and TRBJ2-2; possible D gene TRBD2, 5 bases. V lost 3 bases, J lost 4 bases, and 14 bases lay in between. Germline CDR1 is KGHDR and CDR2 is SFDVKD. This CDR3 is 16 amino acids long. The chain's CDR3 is CATSDLAPGGTGELFF. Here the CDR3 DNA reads TGTGCCACCAGTGATCTAGCTCCGGGTGGCACCGGGGAGCTGTTTTTT.

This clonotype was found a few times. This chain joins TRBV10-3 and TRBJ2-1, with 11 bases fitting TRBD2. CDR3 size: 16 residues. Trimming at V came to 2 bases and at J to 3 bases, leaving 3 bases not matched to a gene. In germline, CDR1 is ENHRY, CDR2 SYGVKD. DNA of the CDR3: TGTGCCATCAGTGAGGGGGGACTAGCGGACTACAATGAGCAGTTCTTC. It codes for CAISEGGLADYNEQFF.

The CDR3 nucleotides read TGTGCCAGCAGCTTAGGGTCGACAGGGGGCCAAGAGACCCAGTACTTC. It translates to CASSLGSTGGQETQYF. The V and J genes are TRBV7-4 and TRBJ2-5; 9 nucleotides match TRBD1. The V segment lost 1 base and the J segment 1 base; nucleotides outside the gene matches: 4. Germline values: CDR1 SGHVT, CDR2 SQSDAQ. The CDR3 has 16 residues. Using reference TRBV7-4 and TRBJ2-5 for the parts outside the CDR3, the full variable domain is GAGVSQSPRYKVAKRGRDVALRCDSISGHVTLYWYRQTLGQGSEVLTYSQSDAQRDKSGRPSGRFSAERPERSVSTLKIQRTEQGDSAVYLCASSLGSTGGQETQYFGPGTRLLVL.

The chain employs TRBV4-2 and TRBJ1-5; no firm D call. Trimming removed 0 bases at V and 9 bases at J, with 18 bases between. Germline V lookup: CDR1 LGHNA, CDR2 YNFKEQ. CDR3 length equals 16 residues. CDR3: CASSQEDILGFPPQHF. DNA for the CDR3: TGTGCCAGCAGCCAAGAAGACATCTTGGGGTTCCCGCCCCAGCATTTT.

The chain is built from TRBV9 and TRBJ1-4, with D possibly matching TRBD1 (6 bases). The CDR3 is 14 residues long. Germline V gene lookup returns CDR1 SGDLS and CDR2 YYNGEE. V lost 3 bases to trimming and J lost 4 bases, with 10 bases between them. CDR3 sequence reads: CASSAMDSNEKLFF. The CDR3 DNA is TGTGCCAGCAGCGCAATGGACAGTAATGAAAAACTGTTTTTT.